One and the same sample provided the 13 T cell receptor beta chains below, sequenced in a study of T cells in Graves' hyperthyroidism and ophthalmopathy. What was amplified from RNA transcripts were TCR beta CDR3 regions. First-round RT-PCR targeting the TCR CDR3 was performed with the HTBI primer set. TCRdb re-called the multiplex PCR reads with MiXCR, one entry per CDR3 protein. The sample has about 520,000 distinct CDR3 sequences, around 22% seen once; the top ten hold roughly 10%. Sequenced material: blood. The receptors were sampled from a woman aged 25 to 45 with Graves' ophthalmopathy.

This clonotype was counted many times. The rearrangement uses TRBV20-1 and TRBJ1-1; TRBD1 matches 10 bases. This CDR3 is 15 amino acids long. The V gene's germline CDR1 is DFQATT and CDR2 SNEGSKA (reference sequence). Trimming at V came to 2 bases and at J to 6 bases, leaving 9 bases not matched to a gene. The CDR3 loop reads CSARFDRGRGAEAFF. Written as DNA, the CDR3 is TGCAGTGCTAGATTTGACAGGGGGCGGGGCGCTGAAGCTTTCTTT.

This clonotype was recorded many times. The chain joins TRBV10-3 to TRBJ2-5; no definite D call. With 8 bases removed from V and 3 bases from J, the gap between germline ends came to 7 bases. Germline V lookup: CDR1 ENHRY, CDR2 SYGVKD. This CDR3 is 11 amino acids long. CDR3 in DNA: TGTGCCATCGGCGGTAAAGAGACCCAGTACTTC. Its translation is CAIGGKETQYF.

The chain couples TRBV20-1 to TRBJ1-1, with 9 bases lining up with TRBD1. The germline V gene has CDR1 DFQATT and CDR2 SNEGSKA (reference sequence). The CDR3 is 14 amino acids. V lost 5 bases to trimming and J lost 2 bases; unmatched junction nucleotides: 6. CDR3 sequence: CSAPRDRANTEAFF. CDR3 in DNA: TGCAGTGCTCCCCGGGACAGGGCAAACACTGAAGCTTTCTTT.

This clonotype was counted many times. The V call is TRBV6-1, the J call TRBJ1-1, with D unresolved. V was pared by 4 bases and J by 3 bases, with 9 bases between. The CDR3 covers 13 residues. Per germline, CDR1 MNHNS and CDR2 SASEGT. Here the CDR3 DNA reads TGTGCCAGCAGTGTCGAGGGATACACTGAAGCTTTCTTT. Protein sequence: CASSVEGYTEAFF.

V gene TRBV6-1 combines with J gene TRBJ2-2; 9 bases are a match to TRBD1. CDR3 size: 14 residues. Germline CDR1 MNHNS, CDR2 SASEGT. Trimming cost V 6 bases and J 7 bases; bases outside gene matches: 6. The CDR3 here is CASRRGGQGGELFF. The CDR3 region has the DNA TGTGCCAGCAGAAGGGGGGGACAGGGCGGGGAGCTGTTTTTT.

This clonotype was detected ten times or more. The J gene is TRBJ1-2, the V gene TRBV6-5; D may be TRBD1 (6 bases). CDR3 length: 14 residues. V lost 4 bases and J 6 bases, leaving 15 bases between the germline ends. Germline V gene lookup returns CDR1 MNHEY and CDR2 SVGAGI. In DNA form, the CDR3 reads TGTGCCAGCAGTTTGTCCAGGGGATATAATGGCTACACCTTC. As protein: CASSLSRGYNGYTF.

CDR3 bases: TGTGCCAGCAGTTACTCATACAGGGATGCTAACTATGGCTACACCTTC. Protein product: CASSYSYRDANYGYTF. The V and J genes are TRBV6-5 and TRBJ1-2; TRBD1 might be the D (6 bases). The CDR3 totals 16 residues. Germline-derived CDR1 and CDR2 are MNHEY and SVGAGI. Trimming shortened V by 0 bases and J by 0 bases, and 11 bases separated the two germline ends.

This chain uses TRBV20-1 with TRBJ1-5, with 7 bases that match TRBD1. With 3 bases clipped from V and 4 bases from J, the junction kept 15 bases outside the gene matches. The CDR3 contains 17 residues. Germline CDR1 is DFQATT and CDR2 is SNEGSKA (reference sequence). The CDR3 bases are TGCAGTGCTAGGGGAAGACAGGGTTCGGACTTTAATCAGCCCCAGCATTTT. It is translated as CSARGRQGSDFNQPQHF.

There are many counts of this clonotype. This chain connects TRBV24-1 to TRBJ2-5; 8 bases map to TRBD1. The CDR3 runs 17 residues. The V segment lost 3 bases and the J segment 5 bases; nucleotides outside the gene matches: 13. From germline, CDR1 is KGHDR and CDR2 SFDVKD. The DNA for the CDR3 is TGTGCCACCAGTGATCGTACAGCTGACAGGGGCGACGAGACCCAGTACTTC. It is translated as CATSDRTADRGDETQYF.

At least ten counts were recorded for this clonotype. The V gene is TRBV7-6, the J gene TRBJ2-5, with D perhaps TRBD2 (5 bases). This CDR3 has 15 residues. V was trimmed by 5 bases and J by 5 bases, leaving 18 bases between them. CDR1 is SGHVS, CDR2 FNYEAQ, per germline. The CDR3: CASSPRGGSRETQYF. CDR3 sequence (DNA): TGTGCCAGCAGCCCTCGTGGAGGCTCTCGGGAGACCCAGTACTTC.

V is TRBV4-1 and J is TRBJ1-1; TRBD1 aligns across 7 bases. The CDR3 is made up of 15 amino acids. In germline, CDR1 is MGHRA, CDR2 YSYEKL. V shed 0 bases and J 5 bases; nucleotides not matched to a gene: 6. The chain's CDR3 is CASSQDSGGETEAFF. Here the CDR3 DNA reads TGCGCCAGCAGCCAAGATTCAGGGGGAGAAACTGAAGCTTTCTTT.

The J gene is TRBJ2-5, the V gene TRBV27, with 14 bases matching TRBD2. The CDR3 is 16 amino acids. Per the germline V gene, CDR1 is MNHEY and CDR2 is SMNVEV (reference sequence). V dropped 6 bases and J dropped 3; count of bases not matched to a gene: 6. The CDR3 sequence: CASSKGTSGGKETQYF. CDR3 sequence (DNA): TGTGCCAGCAGCAAGGGGACTAGCGGGGGAAAAGAGACCCAGTACTTC.

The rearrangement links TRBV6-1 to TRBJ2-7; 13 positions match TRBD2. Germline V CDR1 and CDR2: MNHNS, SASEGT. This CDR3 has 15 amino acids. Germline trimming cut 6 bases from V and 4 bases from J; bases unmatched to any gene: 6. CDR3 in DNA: TGTGCCAGCAGCGATGGGACTAGCGGGATTTACGAGCAGTACTTC. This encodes CASSDGTSGIYEQYF.